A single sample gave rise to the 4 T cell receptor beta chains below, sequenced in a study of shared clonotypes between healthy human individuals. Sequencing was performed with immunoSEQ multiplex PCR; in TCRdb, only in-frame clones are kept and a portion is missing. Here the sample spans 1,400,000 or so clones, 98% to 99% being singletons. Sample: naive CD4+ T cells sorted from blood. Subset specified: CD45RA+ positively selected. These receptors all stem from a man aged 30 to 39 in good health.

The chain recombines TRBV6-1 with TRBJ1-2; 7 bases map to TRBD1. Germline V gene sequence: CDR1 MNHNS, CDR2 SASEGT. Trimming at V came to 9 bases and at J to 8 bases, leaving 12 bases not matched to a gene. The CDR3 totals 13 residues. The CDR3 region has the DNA TGTGCCAGTGGAGGACAGGTACGGCGAGGCTACACCTTC. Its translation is CASGGQVRRGYTF.

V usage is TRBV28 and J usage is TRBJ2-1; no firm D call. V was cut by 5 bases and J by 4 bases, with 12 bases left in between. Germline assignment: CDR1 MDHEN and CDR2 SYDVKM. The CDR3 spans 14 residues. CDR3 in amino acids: CASSPMFGYNEQFF. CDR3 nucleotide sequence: TGTGCCAGCAGTCCCATGTTCGGGTACAATGAGCAGTTCTTC.

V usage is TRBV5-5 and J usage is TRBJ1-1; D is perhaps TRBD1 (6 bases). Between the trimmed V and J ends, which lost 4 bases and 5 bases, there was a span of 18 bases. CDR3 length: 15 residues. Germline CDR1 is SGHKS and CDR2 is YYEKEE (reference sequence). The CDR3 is CASSAMAGARTEAFF. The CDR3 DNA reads TGTGCCAGCAGCGCCATGGCAGGGGCGCGTACTGAAGCTTTCTTT. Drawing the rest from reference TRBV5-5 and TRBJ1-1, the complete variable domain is DAGVTQSPTHLIKTRGQQVTLRCSPISGHKSVSWYQQVLGQGPQFIFQYYEKEERGRGNFPDRFSARQFPNYSSELNVNALLLGDSALYLCASSAMAGARTEAFFGQGTRLTVV.

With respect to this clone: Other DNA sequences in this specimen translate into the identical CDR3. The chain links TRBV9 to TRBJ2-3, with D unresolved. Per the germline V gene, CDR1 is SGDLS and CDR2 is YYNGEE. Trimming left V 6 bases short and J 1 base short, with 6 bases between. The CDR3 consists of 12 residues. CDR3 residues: CASKGGTDTQYF. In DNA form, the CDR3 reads TGTGCCAGCAAGGGTGGCACAGATACGCAGTATTTT.